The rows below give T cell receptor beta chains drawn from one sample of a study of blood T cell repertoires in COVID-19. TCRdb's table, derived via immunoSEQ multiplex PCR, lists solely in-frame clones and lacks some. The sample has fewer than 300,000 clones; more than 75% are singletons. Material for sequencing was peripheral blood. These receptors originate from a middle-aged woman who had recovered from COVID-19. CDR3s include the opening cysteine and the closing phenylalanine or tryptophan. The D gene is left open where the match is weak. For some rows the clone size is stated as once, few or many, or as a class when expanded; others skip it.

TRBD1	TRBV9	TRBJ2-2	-	CASSGDRPPTGELFF	TGTGCCAGCAGCGGGGACAGGCCTCCTACCGGGGAGCTGTTTTTT
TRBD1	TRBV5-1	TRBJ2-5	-	CASSLVGQGETQYF	TGCGCCAGCAGCTTGGTGGGACAGGGAGAGACCCAGTACTTC
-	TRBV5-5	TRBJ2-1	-	CASSSTGPSYNEQFF	TGTGCCAGCAGCTCTACAGGGCCTTCCTACAATGAGCAGTTCTTC
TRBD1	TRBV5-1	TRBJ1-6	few	CASSLAGGRTGGESPLHF	TGCGCCAGCAGCTTGGCCGGGGGTCGGACAGGGGGCGAGTCACCCCTCCACTTT
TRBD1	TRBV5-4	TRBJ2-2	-	CASSLDRGDTGELFF	TGTGCCAGCAGCTTGGACAGGGGGGACACCGGGGAGCTGTTTTTT
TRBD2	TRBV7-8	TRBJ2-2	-	CASSLLAGGYTGELFF	TGTGCCAGCAGCTTATTAGCGGGGGGGTACACCGGGGAGCTGTTTTTT
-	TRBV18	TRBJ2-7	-	CASSPGQIYEQYF	TGTGCCAGCTCACCAGGGCAGATCTACGAGCAGTACTTC
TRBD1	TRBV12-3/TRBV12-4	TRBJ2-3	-	CASDRASTDTQYF	TGTGCCAGCGACAGGGCGAGCACAGATACGCAGTATTTT
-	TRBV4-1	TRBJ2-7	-	CASSQDGSVLFPEEQYF	TGCGCCAGCAGCCAAGACGGGTCCGTTCTCTTCCCGGAAGAGCAGTACTTC
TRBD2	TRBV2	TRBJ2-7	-	CASSEARGAAYEQYF	TGTGCCAGCAGTGAAGCGCGGGGGGCCGCCTACGAGCAGTACTTC
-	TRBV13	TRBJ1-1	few	CASSLGRLLTGDEAFF	TGTGCCAGCAGCTTAGGCCGCCTTCTGACAGGAGATGAAGCTTTCTTT
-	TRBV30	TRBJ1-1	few	CAWSGDRNTEAFF	TGTGCCTGGAGTGGAGACAGGAACACTGAAGCTTTCTTT
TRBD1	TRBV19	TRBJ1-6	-	CASSFWDRGDSNSPLHF	TGTGCCAGTAGTTTCTGGGACAGGGGGGATTCTAATTCACCCCTCCACTTT
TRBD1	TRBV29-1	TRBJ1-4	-	CSAGLTGANEKLFF	TGCAGCGCCGGGCTTACAGGGGCTAATGAAAAACTGTTTTTT
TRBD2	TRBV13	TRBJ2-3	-	CASSLEGLAADTQYF	TGTGCCAGCAGCTTAGAAGGACTAGCAGCAGATACGCAGTATTTT
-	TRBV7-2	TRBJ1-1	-	CASSSVAGPTEAFF	TGTGCCAGCAGCTCAGTGGCGGGACCCACTGAAGCTTTCTTT
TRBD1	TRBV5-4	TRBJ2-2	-	CASSLDRGTSGELFF	TGTGCCAGCAGCTTGGACAGGGGGACGTCCGGGGAGCTGTTTTTT
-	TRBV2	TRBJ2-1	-	CASSGGYPYNEQFF	TGTGCCAGCAGTGGCGGATATCCCTACAATGAGCAGTTCTTC
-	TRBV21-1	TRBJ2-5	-	CASRTSGETQYF	TGTGCCAGCAGGACTAGCGGGGAGACCCAGTACTTC
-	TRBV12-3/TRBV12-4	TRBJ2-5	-	CASSNQETQYF	TGTGCCAGCAGCAATCAAGAGACCCAGTACTTC
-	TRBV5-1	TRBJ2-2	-	CASSLTGNPNTGELFF	TGCGCCAGCAGCTTGACAGGGAACCCGAACACCGGGGAGCTGTTTTTT
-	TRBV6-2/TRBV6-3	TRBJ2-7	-	CASSYGEDSSYEQYF	TGTGCCAGCAGTTACGGAGAGGATTCGTCCTACGAGCAGTACTTC